A selection of T cell receptor beta chains follows, all from one sample in a study of beta chain features in type 1 diabetes. Sequencing used immunoSEQ multiplex PCR; TCRdb keeps in-frame clones, though not all of them. The sample has about 260,000 clones, over 20% seen once. The specimen was naive CD4+ T cells from blood. All receptors come from a woman aged 40 to 50 with type 1 diabetes. The conserved cysteine and the conserved F or W are not part of the CDR3 here. Each record gives: CDR3 protein, D gene, J gene, V gene. A D gene is named only where the DNA matches it firmly.

ASSIFLAIPTDTQY,-,TRBJ2-3,TRBV7-2
ASSESGWGPYEQY,-,TRBJ2-7,TRBV25-1
ASSHRTSGTQETQY,TRBD2,TRBJ2-5,TRBV5-1
ASSSPGQGYNEQF,TRBD1,TRBJ2-1,TRBV7-6
ASSLSLTGNEQF,-,TRBJ2-1,TRBV7-2
ASSLGSRSGANVLT,-,TRBJ2-6,TRBV7-2
ASTQGYEQY,-,TRBJ2-7,TRBV10-3
ASSLDGGSQETQY,-,TRBJ2-5,TRBV5-1
AISRGQGDNSPLH,TRBD1,TRBJ1-6,TRBV10-3
ASSLGQGMGQPQH,-,TRBJ1-5,TRBV5-1
ASREIAETGELF,-,TRBJ2-2,TRBV5-1
ASSGGQGATDEQF,-,TRBJ2-1,TRBV21-1
ASSSRTGNTEAF,TRBD1,TRBJ1-1,TRBV9
ASSLGQGGSGANVLT,TRBD1,TRBJ2-6,TRBV4-1
ASSYSSRSYNSPLH,-,TRBJ1-6,TRBV6-5
ASRVSGGGYT,-,TRBJ1-2,TRBV19
ASSYAGDTEAF,-,TRBJ1-1,TRBV6-6
SVEEPGHLYEQY,-,-,TRBV29-1
SVRDRVDGYT,TRBD1,TRBJ1-2,TRBV29-1
ASSFPLGAHPNEQF,-,TRBJ2-1,TRBV7-9
ASSSRELNTEAF,-,TRBJ1-1,TRBV6-5
ASSFGGSNQPQH,-,TRBJ1-5,TRBV5-4
ASSPPGQGYEQY,TRBD1,TRBJ2-7,TRBV18
ASSLAAGTPRDGYT,-,TRBJ1-2,TRBV7-2
AWNEAGAGVIQY,-,TRBJ2-5,TRBV30
ASSPAGTGNEKLF,TRBD1,TRBJ1-4,TRBV7-9
ATSRDRVRETQY,-,TRBJ2-5,TRBV15
ASRNGQGWDYEQY,TRBD1,TRBJ2-7,TRBV2
ASSPGLADLQETQY,TRBD2,TRBJ2-5,TRBV5-1
ASSQVRQAGYSNQPQH,-,TRBJ1-5,TRBV4-3
ATSGGSPGYGYT,-,TRBJ1-2,TRBV15
ASSVEGSNQPQH,-,TRBJ1-5,TRBV9
ASTPGQLKMGTQY,-,TRBJ2-5,TRBV19
ASSYVQVEAF,-,TRBJ1-1,TRBV6-6
ASSLDWAGTDTQY,-,TRBJ2-3,TRBV7-3
ASSRETTNTEAF,-,TRBJ1-1,TRBV19
ASSTGQGWDSPLH,-,TRBJ1-6,TRBV9
SGDRGRNTEAF,TRBD1,TRBJ1-1,TRBV29-1
ASSFPGILGTIY,-,TRBJ1-3,TRBV7-9
ASSKATQGGY,-,TRBJ2-7,TRBV28
ASQGYYGYT,-,TRBJ1-2,TRBV2
ASSPDRTSASGGTQY,TRBD2,TRBJ2-5,TRBV7-3
ASSFPGVMNTEAF,-,TRBJ1-1,TRBV7-2
ASSLLAGGLDTQY,TRBD2,TRBJ2-3,TRBV9
ASSPSYSQETQY,-,TRBJ2-5,TRBV4-3
ASSSLAGTYNEQF,TRBD2,TRBJ2-1,TRBV6-5
SVGPGESEQY,-,TRBJ2-7,TRBV29-1
AWSVSSGRPLRADTQY,TRBD2,TRBJ2-3,TRBV30
ASSEGVAGANVLT,-,TRBJ2-6,TRBV2
ASSPQGVGYGYT,-,TRBJ1-2,TRBV6-5
SVETSYTQY,TRBD2,TRBJ2-3,TRBV29-1
ASSQELGQGNTEAF,TRBD1,TRBJ1-1,TRBV4-2
ASSPRLGYSTDTQY,-,TRBJ2-3,TRBV7-9
ASSYPSEGDTQY,-,TRBJ2-3,TRBV5-1
ASSPTEGLYYEQY,-,TRBJ2-7,TRBV11-2
ASSSGLAGGTDTQY,TRBD2,TRBJ2-3,TRBV7-9